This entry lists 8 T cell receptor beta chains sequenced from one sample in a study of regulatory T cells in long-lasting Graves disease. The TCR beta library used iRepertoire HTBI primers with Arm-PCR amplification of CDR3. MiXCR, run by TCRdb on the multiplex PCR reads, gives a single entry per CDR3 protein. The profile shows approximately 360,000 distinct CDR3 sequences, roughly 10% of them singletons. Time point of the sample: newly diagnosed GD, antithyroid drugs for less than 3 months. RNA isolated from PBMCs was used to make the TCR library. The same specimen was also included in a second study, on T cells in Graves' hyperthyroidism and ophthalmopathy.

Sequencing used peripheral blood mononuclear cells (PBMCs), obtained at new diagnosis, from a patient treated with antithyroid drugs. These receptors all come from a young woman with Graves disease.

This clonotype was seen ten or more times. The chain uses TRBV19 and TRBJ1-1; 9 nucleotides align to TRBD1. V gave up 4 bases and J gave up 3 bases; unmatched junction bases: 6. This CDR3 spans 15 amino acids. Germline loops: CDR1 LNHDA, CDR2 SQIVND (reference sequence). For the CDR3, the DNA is TGTGCCAGTAGTACCGCGGACAGGGGTGACACTGAAGCTTTCTTT. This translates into CASSTADRGDTEAFF.

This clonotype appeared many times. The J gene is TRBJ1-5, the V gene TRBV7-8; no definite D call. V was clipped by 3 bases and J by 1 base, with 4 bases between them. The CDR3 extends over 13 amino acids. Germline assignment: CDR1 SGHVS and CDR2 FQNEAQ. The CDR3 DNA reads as TGTGCCAGCAGCTTTTGGAGCAATCAGCCCCAGCATTTT. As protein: CASSFWSNQPQHF.

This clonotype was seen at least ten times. The DNA for the CDR3 is TGTGCCAGCAGCTTAACTGGTTGGGACTTCGAACCTACTAGCACAGATACGCAGTATTTT. Its protein product is CASSLTGWDFEPTSTDTQYF. The chain links TRBV13 to TRBJ2-3, with D possibly being TRBD2 (6 bases). Germline V gene data show CDR1 as PRHDT and CDR2 as FYEKMQ (reference sequence). The CDR3 extends over 20 amino acids. Trimming left V 2 bases short and J 0 bases short, with 24 bases between.

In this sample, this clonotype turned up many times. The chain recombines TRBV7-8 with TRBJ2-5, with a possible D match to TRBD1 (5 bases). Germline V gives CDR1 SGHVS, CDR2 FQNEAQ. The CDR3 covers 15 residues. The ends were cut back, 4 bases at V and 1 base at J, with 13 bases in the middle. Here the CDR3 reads CASSSRVRGQETQYF. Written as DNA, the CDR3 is TGTGCCAGCAGCTCCCGAGTTAGGGGCCAAGAGACCCAGTACTTC.

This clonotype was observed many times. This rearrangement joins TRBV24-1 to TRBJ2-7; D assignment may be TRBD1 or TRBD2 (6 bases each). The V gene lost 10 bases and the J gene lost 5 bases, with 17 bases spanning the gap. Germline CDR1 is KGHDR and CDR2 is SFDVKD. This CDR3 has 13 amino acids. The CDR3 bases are TGTGCCACGGAGGGGGACAAGGCGCACGAGCAGTACTTC. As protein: CATEGDKAHEQYF.

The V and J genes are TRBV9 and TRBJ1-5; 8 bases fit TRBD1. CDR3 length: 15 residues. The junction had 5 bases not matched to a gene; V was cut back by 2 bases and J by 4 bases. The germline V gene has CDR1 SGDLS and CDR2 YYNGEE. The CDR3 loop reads CASSVGTGENQPQHF. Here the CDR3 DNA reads TGTGCCAGCAGCGTCGGGACAGGAGAAAATCAGCCCCAGCATTTT.

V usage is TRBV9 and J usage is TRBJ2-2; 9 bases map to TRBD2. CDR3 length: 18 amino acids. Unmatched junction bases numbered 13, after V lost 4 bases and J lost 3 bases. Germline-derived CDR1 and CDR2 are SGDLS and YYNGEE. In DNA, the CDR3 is TGTGCCAGCAGCCCGAATGAGCGGGGGGTGGGCGACACCGGGGAGCTGTTTTTT. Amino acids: CASSPNERGVGDTGELFF.

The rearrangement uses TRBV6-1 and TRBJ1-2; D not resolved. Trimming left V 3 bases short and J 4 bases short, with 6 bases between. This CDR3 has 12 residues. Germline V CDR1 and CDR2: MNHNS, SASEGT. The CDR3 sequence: CASSEPPYGYTF. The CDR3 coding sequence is TGTGCCAGCAGTGAGCCGCCCTATGGCTACACCTTC.